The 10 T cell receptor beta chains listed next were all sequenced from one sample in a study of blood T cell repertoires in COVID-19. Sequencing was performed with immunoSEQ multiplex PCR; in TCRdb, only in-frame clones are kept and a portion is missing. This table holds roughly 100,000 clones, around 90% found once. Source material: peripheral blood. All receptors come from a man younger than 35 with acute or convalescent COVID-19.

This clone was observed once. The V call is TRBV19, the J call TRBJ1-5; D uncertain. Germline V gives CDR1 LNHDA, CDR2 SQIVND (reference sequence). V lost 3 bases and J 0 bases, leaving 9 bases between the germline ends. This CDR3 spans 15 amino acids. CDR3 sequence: CASSMEINSNQPQHF. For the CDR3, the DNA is TGTGCCAGTAGTATGGAGATAAATAGCAATCAGCCCCAGCATTTT.

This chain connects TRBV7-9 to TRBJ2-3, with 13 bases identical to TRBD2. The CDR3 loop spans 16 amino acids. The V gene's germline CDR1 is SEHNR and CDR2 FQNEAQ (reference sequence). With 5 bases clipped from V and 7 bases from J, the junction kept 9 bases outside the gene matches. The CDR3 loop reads CASSPAGLAGANTQYF. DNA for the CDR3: TGTGCCAGCAGCCCGGCTGGACTAGCGGGAGCAAATACGCAGTATTTT.

Here the CDR3 DNA reads TGTGCCAGCAGCTTCCGGACTAGGGATACGCAGTATTTT. Residues: CASSFRTRDTQYF. This sequence joins TRBV7-9 and TRBJ2-3, with 7 bases identical to TRBD2. The ends lost 3 bases at V and 6 bases at J; junction bases unmatched: 3. The CDR3 spans 13 residues. Germline assignment: CDR1 SEHNR and CDR2 FQNEAQ (reference sequence).

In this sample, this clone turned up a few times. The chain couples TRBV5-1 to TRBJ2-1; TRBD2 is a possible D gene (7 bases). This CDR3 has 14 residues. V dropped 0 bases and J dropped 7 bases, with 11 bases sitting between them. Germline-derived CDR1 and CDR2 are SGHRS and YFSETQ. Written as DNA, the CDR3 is TGCGCCAGCAGCTTGGCGGGGGGCCTAAATGAGCAGTTCTTC. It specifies CASSLAGGLNEQFF.

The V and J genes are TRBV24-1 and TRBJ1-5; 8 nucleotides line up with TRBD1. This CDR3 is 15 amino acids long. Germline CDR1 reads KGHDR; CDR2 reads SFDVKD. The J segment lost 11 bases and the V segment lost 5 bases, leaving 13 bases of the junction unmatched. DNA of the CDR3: TGTGCCACCAGTGCCCGGACAGGGCCGAGCCTGGCCCAGCATTTT. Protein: CATSARTGPSLAQHF.

CDR3 sequence: CASSLYSGPHGQETQYF. CDR3 coding DNA: TGTGCCAGCAGTTTATACAGCGGGCCCCACGGCCAAGAGACCCAGTACTTC. V gene TRBV27 combines with J gene TRBJ2-5; perhaps TRBD2 as D (6 bases). This CDR3 has 17 residues. Germline V gives CDR1 MNHEY, CDR2 SMNVEV (reference sequence). V lost 1 base and J 1 base, leaving 16 bases between the germline ends.

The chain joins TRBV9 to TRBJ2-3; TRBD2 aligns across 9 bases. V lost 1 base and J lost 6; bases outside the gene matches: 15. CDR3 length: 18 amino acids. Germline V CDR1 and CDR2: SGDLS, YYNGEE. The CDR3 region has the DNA TGTGCCAGCAGCGTAATTAGCACTAGCGGGTATTCAACGGATACGCAGTATTTT. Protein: CASSVISTSGYSTDTQYF.

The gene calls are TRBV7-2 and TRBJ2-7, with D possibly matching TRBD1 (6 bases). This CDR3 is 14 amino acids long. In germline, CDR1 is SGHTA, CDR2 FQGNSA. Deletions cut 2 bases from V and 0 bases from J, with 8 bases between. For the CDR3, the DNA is TGTGCCAGCAGCTTACAGGGGATCTCCTACGAGCAGTACTTC. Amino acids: CASSLQGISYEQYF.

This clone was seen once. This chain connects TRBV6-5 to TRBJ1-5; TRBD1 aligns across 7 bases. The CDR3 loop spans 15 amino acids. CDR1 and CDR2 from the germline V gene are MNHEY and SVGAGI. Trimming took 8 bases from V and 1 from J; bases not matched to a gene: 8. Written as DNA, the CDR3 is TGTGCCAGCGTAATGGGACAGAACAGCAATCAGCCCCAGCATTTT. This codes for CASVMGQNSNQPQHF.

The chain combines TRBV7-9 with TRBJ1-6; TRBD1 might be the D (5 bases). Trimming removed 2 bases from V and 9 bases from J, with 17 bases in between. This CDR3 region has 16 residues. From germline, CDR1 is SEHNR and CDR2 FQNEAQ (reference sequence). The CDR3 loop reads CASSLRGGPAGSPLHF. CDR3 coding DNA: TGTGCCAGCAGCTTAAGGGGTGGGCCAGCCGGTTCACCCCTCCACTTT.